This TCR beta chain was profiled in a study of Graves' ophthalmopathy and Graves' hyperthyroidism. Study conclusions and caveats: Ophthalmopathy and stable hyperthyroidism were discriminated by a 13-signature model, with roughly 90% sensitivity and 81.08% specificity.

Among the hyperthyroidism patients, all were newly diagnosed, aged 18 to 65, with under 2 months' duration. Pregnant or lactating patients and those with other autoimmune diseases or uncontrolled infections were excluded. Clinicians diagnosed using symptoms, serum thyroxine, TRAb, thyroid ultrasound and orbital computed tomography. This clonotype was counted between two and nine times. Antigen unknown. Germline V gene data show CDR1 as SEHNR and CDR2 as FQNEAQ (reference sequence). The CDR3 runs 14 residues. V lost 2 bases, J lost 3 bases, and 10 bases lay in between. The TCR beta CDR3 regions underwent amplification from RNA transcripts. An opening RT-PCR round employed HTBI primers and preceded a second-round multiplex PCR. Using its own MiXCR run on the multiplex PCR reads, TCRdb lists one record per CDR3 protein. The profile covers over a million distinct CDR3 sequences, with about two fifths appearing a single time and approximately 10% taken by the ten largest.

Sequencing was performed on peripheral blood or thyroid tissue (not recorded which). The receptor was derived from an adult man with Graves' hyperthyroidism. The chain joins TRBV7-9 to TRBJ1-1, with D hard to call. CDR3 loop: CASSLPLRDTEAFF. In nucleotides, the CDR3 is TGTGCCAGCAGCTTACCCCTAAGGGACACTGAAGCTTTCTTT.